This TCR beta chain stems from a study of OX40 agonist ivuxolimab in advanced cancers. Peripheral blood came from all dose cohorts at three timepoints. TCRdb's copy holds only in-frame clones and misses some; the assay was immunoSEQ multiplex PCR. The data show more than 100,000 clones, with more than 80% seen just once and roughly 0.59% held by the top ten. J lost 9 bases, V lost 3 bases, and 15 bases had no gene match. Germline loops: CDR1 SGDLS, CDR2 YYNGEE. This CDR3 has 17 residues. This clone appeared once. The sequenced sample was CD4+ or CD8+ T cells sorted from blood, obtained in a trial of the OX40 agonist ivuxolimab. The source of this sequence is an adult with an advanced solid tumor such as melanoma, head and neck, liver or kidney cancer. The V gene is TRBV9, the J gene TRBJ2-1; 10 bases map to TRBD2. The CDR3 is CASSAHLLSGGRGEQFF. CDR3 DNA sequence: TGTGCCAGCAGCGCCCATTTGCTTAGCGGGGGGCGGGGTGAGCAGTTCTTC.